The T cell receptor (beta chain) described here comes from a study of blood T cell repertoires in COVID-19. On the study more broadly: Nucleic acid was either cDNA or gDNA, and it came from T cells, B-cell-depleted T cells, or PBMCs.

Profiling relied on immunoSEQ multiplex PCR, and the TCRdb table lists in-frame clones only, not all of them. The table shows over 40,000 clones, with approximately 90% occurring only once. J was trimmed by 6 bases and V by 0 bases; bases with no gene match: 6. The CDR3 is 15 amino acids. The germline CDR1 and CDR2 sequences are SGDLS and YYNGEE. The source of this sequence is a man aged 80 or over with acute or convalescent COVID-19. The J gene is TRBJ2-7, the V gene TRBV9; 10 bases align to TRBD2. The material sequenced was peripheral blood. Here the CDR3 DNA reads TGTGCCAGCAGCGTAGGTACTAGCGGGGAAAGCGAGCAGTACTTC. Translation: CASSVGTSGESEQYF.